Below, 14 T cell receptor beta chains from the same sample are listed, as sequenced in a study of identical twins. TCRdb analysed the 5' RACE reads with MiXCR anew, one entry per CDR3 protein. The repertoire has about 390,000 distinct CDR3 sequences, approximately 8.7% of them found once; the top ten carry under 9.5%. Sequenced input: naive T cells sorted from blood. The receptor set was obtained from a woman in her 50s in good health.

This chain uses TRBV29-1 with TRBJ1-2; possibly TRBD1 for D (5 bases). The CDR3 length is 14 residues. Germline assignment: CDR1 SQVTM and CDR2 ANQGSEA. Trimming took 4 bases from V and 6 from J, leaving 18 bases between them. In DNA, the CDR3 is TGCAGCGTTGGGGGGGTCCTCAAACCGGATGGCTACACCTTC. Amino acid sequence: CSVGGVLKPDGYTF. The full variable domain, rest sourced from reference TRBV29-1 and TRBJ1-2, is SAVISQKPSRDICQRGTSLTIQCQVDSQVTMMFWYRQQPGQSLTLIATANQGSEATYESGFVIDKFPISRPNLTFSTLTVSNMSPEDSSIYLCSVGGVLKPDGYTFGSGTRLTVV.

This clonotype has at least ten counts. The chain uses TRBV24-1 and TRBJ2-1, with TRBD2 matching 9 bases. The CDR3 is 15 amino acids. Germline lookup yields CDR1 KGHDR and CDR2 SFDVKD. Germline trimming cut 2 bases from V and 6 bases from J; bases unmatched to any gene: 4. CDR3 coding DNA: TGTGCCACCAGTGATTACGCGGGAGGGCTCAATGAGCAGTTCTTC. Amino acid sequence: CATSDYAGGLNEQFF.

The CDR3 nucleotides read TGTGCTTCAGTGGGGCGGGGGACTAGCACAGATACGCAGTATTTT. It yields the protein CASVGRGTSTDTQYF. The chain uses TRBV12-3 or TRBV12-4 and TRBJ2-3; 7 bases fit TRBD2. This CDR3 contains 15 residues.

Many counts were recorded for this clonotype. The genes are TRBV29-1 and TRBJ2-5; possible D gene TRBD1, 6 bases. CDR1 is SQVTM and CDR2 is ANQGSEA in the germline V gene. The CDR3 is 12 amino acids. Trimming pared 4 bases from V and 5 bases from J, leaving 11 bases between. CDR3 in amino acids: CSVARGGETQYF. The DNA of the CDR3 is TGCAGCGTTGCCAGGGGTGGGGAGACCCAGTACTTC.

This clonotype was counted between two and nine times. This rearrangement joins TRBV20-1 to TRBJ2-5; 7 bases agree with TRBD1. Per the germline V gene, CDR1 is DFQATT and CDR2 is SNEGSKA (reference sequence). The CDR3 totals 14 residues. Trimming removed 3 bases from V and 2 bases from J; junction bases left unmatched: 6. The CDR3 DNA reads TGCAGTGCTAGGGACAGGCGGCTACAAGAGACCCAGTACTTC. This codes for CSARDRRLQETQYF.

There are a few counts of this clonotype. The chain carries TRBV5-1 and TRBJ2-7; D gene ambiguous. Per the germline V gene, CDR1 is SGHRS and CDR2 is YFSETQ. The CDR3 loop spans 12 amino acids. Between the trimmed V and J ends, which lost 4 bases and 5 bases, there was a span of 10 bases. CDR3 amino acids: CASSLLLNEQYF. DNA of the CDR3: TGCGCCAGCAGCCTCCTACTAAACGAGCAGTACTTC.

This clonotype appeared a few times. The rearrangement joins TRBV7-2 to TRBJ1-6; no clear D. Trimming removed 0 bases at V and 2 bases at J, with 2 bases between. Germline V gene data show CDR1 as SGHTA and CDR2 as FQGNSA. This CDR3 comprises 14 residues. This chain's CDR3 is CASSLAPYNSPLHF. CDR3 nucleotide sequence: TGTGCCAGCAGCTTAGCTCCCTATAATTCACCCCTCCACTTT.

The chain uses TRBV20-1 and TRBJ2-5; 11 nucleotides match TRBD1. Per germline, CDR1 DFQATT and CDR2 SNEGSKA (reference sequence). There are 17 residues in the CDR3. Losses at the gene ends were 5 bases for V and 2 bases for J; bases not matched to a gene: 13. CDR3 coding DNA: TGCAGTGCTGGCGATCCTCCCGGGACAGGGGGGCAAGAGACCCAGTACTTC. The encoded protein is CSAGDPPGTGGQETQYF.

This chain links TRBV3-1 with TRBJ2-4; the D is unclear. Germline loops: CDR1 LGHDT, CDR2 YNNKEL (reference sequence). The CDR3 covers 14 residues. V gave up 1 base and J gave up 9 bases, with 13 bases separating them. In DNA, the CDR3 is TGTGCCAGCAGCCAAGGTAGACCCCCTCGCATTCAGTACTTC. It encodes CASSQGRPPRIQYF.

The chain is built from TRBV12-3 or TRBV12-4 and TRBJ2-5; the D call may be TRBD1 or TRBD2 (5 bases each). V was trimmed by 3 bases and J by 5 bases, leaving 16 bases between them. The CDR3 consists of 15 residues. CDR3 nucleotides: TGTGCCAGCAGTTTCCGGGCCGAGTGGGGGGAGACCCAGTACTTC. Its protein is CASSFRAEWGETQYF.

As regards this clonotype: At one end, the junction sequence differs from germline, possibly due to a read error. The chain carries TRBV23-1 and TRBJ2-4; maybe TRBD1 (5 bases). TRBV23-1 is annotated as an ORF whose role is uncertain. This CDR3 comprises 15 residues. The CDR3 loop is CATQPLGVSGFLLRF. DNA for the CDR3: TGCGCCACCCAGCCCCTAGGGGTTTCGGGCTTCCTCCTTCGTTTC.

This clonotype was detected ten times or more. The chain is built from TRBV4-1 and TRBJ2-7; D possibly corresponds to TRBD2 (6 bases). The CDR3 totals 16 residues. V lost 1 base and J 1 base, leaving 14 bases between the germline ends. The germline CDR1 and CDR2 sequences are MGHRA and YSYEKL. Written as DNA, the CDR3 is TGCGCCAGCAGCCAAGTCCTTCCCAGCGGGTCCTACGAGCAGTACTTC. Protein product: CASSQVLPSGSYEQYF.

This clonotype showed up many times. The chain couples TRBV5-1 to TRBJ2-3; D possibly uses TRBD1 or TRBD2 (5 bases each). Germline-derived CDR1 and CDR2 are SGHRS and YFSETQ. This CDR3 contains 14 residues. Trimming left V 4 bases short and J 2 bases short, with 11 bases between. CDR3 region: CASSPGTFTDTQYF. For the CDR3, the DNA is TGCGCCAGCAGCCCGGGGACGTTCACAGATACGCAGTATTTT. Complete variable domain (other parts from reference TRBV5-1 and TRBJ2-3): KAGVTQTPRYLIKTRGQQVTLSCSPISGHRSVSWYQQTPGQGLQFLFEYFSETQRNKGNFPGRFSGRQFSNSRSEMNVSTLELGDSALYLCASSPGTFTDTQYFGPGTRLTVL.

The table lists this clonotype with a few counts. The chain's CDR3 is CASSISGDSTDTQYF. The CDR3 DNA sequence: TGCGCCAGCAGCATAAGCGGGGATAGCACAGATACGCAGTATTTT. The chain joins TRBV5-1 to TRBJ2-3; 7 nucleotides agree with TRBD2. The germline V gene encodes CDR1 SGHRS and CDR2 YFSETQ. The ends lost 4 bases at V and 0 bases at J; junction bases unmatched: 5. The CDR3 is 15 amino acids.